This TCR beta chain originates from a study of blood T cell repertoires in COVID-19. About the study: Material from acute and convalescent COVID-19 was sourced from the United States, Italy and Spain. PBMCs, B-cell-depleted T cells, or T cells provided the cDNA or gDNA that made up the material.

This clone was counted only a few times. Sequencing used immunoSEQ multiplex PCR; TCRdb keeps in-frame clones, though not all of them. The sample lists approximately 70,000 clones; 86% were seen once. Unmatched junction bases numbered 14, after V lost 11 bases and J lost 4 bases. CDR1 is SNHLY and CDR2 is FYNNEI in the germline V gene. The CDR3 sequence is 15 residues long. This receptor was taken from a woman aged 55-69 years with acute or convalescent COVID-19. Sample: peripheral blood. The chain couples TRBV2 to TRBJ2-7, with 10 bases lining up with TRBD1. This CDR3 is CAWRPPGQGTYEQYF. The CDR3 DNA follows: TGTGCCTGGCGCCCCCCGGGACAGGGGACGTACGAGCAGTACTTC. The variable domain in full, completed from reference TRBV2 and TRBJ2-7, reads EPEVTQTPSHQVTQMGQEVILRCVPISNHLYFYWYRQILGQKVEFLVSFYNNEISEKSEIFDDQFSVERPDGSNFTLKIRSTKLEDSAMYFCAWRPPGQGTYEQYFGPGTRLTVT.